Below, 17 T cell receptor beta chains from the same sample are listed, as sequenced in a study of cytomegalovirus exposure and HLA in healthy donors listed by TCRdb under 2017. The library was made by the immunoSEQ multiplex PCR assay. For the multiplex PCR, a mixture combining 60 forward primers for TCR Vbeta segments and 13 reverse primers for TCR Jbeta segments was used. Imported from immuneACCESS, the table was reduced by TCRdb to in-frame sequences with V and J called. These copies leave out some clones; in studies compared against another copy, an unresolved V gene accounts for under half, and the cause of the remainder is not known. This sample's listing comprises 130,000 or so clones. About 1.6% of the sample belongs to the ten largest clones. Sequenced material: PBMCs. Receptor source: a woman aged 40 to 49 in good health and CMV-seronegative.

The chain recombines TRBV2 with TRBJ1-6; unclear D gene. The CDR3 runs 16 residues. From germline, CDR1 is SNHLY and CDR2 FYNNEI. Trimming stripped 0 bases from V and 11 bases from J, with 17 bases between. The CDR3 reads CASSEALRRVRTPLHF. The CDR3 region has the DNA TGTGCCAGCAGTGAAGCGCTTCGGAGGGTTAGAACACCCCTCCACTTT.

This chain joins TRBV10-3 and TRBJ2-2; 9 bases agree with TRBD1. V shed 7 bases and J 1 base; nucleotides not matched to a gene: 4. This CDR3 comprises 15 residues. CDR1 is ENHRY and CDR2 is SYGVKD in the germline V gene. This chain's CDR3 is CAITPGQGNTGELFF. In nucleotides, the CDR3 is TGTGCCATCACCCCGGGACAGGGGAACACCGGGGAGCTGTTTTTT.

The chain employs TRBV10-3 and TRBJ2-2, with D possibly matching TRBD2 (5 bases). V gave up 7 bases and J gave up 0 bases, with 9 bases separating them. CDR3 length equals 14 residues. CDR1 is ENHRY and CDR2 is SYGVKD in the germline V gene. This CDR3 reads CAINDGANTGELFF. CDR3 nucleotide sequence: TGTGCCATCAACGACGGGGCGAACACCGGGGAGCTGTTTTTT.

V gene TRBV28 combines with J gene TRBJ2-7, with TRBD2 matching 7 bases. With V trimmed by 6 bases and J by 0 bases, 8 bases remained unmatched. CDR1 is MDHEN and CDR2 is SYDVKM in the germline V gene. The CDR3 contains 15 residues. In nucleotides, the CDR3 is TGTGCCAGCAGCCCCCCGGCTAGCGGCTCCTACGAGCAGTACTTC. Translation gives CASSPPASGSYEQYF.

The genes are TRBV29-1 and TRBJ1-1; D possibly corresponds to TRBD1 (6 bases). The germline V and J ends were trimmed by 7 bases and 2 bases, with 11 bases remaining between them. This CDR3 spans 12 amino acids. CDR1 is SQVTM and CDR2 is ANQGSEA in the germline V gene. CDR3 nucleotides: TGCAGCGGGGGACACCTTAACACTGAAGCTTTCTTT. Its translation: CSGGHLNTEAFF.

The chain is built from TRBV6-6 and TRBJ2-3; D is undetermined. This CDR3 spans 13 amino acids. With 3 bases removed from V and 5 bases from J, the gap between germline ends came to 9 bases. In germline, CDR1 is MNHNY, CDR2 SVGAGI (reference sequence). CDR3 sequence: CASSYSDLDTQYF. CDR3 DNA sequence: TGTGCCAGCAGTTATTCCGACTTAGATACGCAGTATTTT.

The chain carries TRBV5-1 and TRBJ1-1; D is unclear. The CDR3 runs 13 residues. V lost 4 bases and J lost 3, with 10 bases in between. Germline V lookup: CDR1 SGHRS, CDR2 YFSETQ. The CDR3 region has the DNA TGCGCCAGCAGCCCTGTGGGAGACACTGAAGCTTTCTTT. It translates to CASSPVGDTEAFF.

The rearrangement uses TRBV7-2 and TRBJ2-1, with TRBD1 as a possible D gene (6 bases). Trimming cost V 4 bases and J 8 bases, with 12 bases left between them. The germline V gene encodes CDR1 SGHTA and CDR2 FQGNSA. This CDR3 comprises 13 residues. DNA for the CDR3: TGTGCCAGCAGCTCGGTCAGGGGCGATGAGCAGTTCTTC. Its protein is CASSSVRGDEQFF.

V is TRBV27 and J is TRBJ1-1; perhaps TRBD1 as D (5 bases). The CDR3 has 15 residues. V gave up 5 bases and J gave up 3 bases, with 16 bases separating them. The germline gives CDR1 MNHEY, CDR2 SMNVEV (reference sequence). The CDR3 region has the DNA TGTGCCAGCAGTAAACAGACAGCCGGCTACACTGAAGCTTTCTTT. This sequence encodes CASSKQTAGYTEAFF.

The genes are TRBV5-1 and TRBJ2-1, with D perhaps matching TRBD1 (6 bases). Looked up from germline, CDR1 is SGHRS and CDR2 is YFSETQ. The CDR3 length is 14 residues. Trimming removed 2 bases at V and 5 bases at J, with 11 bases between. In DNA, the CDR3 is TGCGCCAGCAGCTTACTGACAGGCCACAATGAGCAGTTCTTC. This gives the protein CASSLLTGHNEQFF. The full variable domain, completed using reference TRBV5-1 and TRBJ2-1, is KAGVTQTPRYLIKTRGQQVTLSCSPISGHRSVSWYQQTPGQGLQFLFEYFSETQRNKGNFPGRFSGRQFSNSRSEMNVSTLELGDSALYLCASSLLTGHNEQFFGPGTRLTVL.

CDR3 region: CSGDSGGTDTQYF. The DNA for the CDR3 is TGCAGCGGCGACAGTGGAGGCACAGATACGCAGTATTTT. The chain is built from TRBV29-1 and TRBJ2-3; D may be TRBD1 (5 bases). Trimming cost V 7 bases and J 1 base, with 12 bases left between them. This CDR3 contains 13 residues. In germline, CDR1 is SQVTM, CDR2 ANQGSEA.

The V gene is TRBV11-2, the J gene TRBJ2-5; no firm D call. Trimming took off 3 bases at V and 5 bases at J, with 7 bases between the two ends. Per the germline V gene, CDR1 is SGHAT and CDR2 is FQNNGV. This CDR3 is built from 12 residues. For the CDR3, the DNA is TGTGCCAGCAGCTTTTCGGAGGAGACCCAGTACTTC. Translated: CASSFSEETQYF.

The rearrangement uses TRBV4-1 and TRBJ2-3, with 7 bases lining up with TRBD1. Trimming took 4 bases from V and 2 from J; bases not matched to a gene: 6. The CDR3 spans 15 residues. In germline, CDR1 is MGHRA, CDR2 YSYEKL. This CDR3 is CASSRRDRPTDTQYF. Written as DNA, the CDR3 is TGCGCCAGCAGCCGCCGGGACAGACCCACAGATACGCAGTATTTT.

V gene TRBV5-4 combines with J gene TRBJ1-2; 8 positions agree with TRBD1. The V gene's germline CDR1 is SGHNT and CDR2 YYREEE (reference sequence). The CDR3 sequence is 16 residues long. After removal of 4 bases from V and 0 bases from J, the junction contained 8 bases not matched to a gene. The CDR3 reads CASSPGQAFPNYGYTF. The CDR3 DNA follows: TGTGCCAGCAGCCCGGGACAGGCTTTCCCTAACTATGGCTACACCTTC.

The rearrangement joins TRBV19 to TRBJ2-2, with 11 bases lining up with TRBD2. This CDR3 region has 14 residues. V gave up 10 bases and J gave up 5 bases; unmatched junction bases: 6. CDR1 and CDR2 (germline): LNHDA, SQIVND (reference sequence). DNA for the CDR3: TGTGCCACCTCCGCTAGCGGGGGGACCGGGGAGCTGTTTTTT. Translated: CATSASGGTGELFF.

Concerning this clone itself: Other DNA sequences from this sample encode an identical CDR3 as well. CDR3 nucleotide sequence: TGTGCCAGCAAAAAGGAGAGGGCAGGGGACACTGAAGCTTTCTTT. Protein product: CASKKERAGDTEAFF. This sequence joins TRBV7-2 and TRBJ1-1; possible D gene TRBD1, 6 bases. The CDR3 sequence is 15 residues long. V lost 7 bases to trimming and J lost 3 bases, with 18 bases between them. Germline assignment: CDR1 SGHTA and CDR2 FQGNSA.

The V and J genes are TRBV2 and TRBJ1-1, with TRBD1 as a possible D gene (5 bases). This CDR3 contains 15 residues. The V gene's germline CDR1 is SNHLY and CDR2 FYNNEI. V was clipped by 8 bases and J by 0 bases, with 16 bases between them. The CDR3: CASEDLGLMNTEAFF. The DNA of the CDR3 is TGTGCCAGCGAAGATCTGGGACTCATGAACACTGAAGCTTTCTTT.